This T cell receptor (beta chain) was profiled in a study of cytomegalovirus exposure and HLA in healthy donors. In the PCR, 60 Vbeta and 13 Jbeta primers were used. Produced via immunoSEQ multiplex PCR; TCRdb's table is partial and in-frame only. Of approximately 210,000 clones listed, over 70% were seen once; the top ten hold 1.3%. The germline CDR1 and CDR2 sequences are MGHRA and YSYEKL. The CDR3 runs 15 residues. V was shortened by 1 base and J by 7 bases, with 14 bases between the two germline ends. The sample consisted of PBMCs. This clonotype was sampled from a man aged 30-40 years in good health and CMV-seronegative. The V call is TRBV4-1, the J call TRBJ1-5; a possible D gene is TRBD1 (6 bases). CDR3 sequence reads: CASSQGGGAGQPQHF. The CDR3 DNA is TGCGCCAGCAGCCAAGGAGGGGGGGCGGGGCAGCCCCAGCATTTT.